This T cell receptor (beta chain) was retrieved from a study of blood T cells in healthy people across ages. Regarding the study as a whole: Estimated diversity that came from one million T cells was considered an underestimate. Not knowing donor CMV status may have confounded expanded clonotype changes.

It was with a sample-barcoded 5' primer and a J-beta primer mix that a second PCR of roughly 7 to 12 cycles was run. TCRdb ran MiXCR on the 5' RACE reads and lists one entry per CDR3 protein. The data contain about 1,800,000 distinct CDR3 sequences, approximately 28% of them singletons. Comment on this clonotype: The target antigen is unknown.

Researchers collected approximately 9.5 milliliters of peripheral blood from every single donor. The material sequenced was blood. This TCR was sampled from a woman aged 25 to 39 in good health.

CDR3: CAWSLRQGGQPQHF. CDR3 sequence (DNA): TGTGCCTGGAGCCTAAGACAGGGCGGCCAGCCCCAGCATTTT. The chain recombines TRBV30 with TRBJ1-5, with 7 bases that match TRBD1. The V gene's germline CDR1 is GTSNPN and CDR2 SVGIG (reference sequence). The V segment lost 3 bases and the J segment 7 bases; nucleotides outside the gene matches: 9. There are 14 residues in the CDR3.